This T cell receptor beta chain is from a study of blood T cell repertoires in COVID-19. About the study: COVID-19 samples from acute and convalescent phases originated in the United States, Italy and Spain. From T cells, B-cell-depleted T cells, or PBMCs came the material, which was cDNA or gDNA.

In the original analysis: Nucleated cell counts were estimated from reference gene primer amplification. Sequencing used immunoSEQ multiplex PCR; TCRdb keeps in-frame clones, though not all of them. That table supplies the V and J calls and clone size; D and trimming were determined from the DNA. The sample consists of around 200,000 clones, almost 90% of them appearing once. The CDR3 covers 16 residues. Germline V CDR1 and CDR2: SGHRS, YFSETQ. Trimming removed 3 bases from V and 10 bases from J; junction bases left unmatched: 10. V is TRBV5-1 and J is TRBJ2-1, with TRBD2 matching over 13 bases. This receptor was obtained from a man between 18 and 35 years old with active or convalescent COVID-19. The sample consisted of peripheral blood. DNA of the CDR3: TGCGCCAGCAGCTCCCAACTAGCGGGAGGGCCACAGGAGCAGTTCTTC. This encodes CASSSQLAGGPQEQFF. Full variable domain (rest looked up from reference TRBV5-1 and TRBJ2-1): KAGVTQTPRYLIKTRGQQVTLSCSPISGHRSVSWYQQTPGQGLQFLFEYFSETQRNKGNFPGRFSGRQFSNSRSEMNVSTLELGDSALYLCASSSQLAGGPQEQFFGPGTRLTVL.